Listed below are T cell receptor beta chains from one sample, sequenced in a study of CD8+ T cells in alopecia areata. TCRdb keeps only in-frame clones here, not all; method: immunoSEQ multiplex PCR. The sample consists of fewer than 150,000 clones, 45% to 65% of them appearing once. Sequencing was performed on CD4+ T cells sorted from blood, taken at week 0. The receptors originated from a human donor with alopecia areata. The CDR3 runs from the conserved cysteine through the conserved F or W. The D gene is left open where the match is weak. Clone size appears in some rows only: once, few, many, or a class for an expanded clone.

V: TRBV13
J: TRBJ1-4
size: NA
D: TRBD1
CDR3: CTSSSDRGRVEKLFF
DNA: TGTACCAGCAGCTCTGACAGGGGGCGGGTTGAAAAACTGTTTTTT

V: TRBV9
J: TRBJ2-2
size: few
D: NA
CDR3: CASSVADRPNTGELFF
DNA: TGTGCCAGCAGCGTAGCTGATCGTCCGAACACCGGGGAGCTGTTTTTT

V: TRBV18
J: TRBJ1-3
size: NA
D: NA
CDR3: CASLTELGNTIYF
DNA: TGTGCCAGCTTAACAGAGCTCGGAAACACCATATATTTT

V: TRBV5-1
J: TRBJ2-3
size: NA
D: NA
CDR3: CASREGVSTDTQYF
DNA: TGCGCCAGCAGAGAGGGGGTGAGCACAGATACGCAGTATTTT

V: TRBV2
J: TRBJ1-2
size: NA
D: NA
CDR3: CASGAYYGYTF
DNA: TGTGCCAGCGGGGCCTACTATGGCTACACCTTC

V: TRBV15
J: TRBJ2-7
size: NA
D: NA
CDR3: CATSRELQVTYEQYF
DNA: TGTGCCACCAGCAGAGAGTTACAGGTAACCTACGAGCAGTACTTC

V: TRBV9
J: TRBJ2-3
size: many
D: NA
CDR3: CASSARLGTDTQYF
DNA: TGTGCCAGCAGCGCACGACTAGGCACAGATACGCAGTATTTT

V: TRBV4-3
J: TRBJ2-7
size: NA
D: TRBD2
CDR3: CASSHSGTSGIYEQYF
DNA: TGCGCCAGCAGCCACTCGGGGACTAGCGGGATCTACGAGCAGTACTTC

V: TRBV2
J: TRBJ1-1
size: NA
D: TRBD1
CDR3: CASIGDRVNTEAFF
DNA: TGTGCCAGCATTGGCGACAGGGTGAACACTGAAGCTTTCTTT

V: TRBV4-3
J: TRBJ1-1
size: few
D: NA
CDR3: CASSQGGGSRAEAFF
DNA: TGCGCCAGCAGCCAAGGTGGGGGATCGAGAGCTGAAGCTTTCTTT

V: TRBV5-1
J: TRBJ1-2
size: NA
D: NA
CDR3: CASSLGVYGYTF
DNA: TGCGCCAGCAGCTTGGGGGTTTATGGCTACACCTTC

V: TRBV19
J: TRBJ1-1
size: few
D: NA
CDR3: CASSKFQTLNTEAFF
DNA: TGTGCCAGTAGTAAGTTTCAGACGTTGAACACTGAAGCTTTCTTT

V: TRBV28
J: TRBJ2-7
size: NA
D: NA
CDR3: CASSSDYEQYF
DNA: TGTGCCAGCAGCTCCGACTACGAGCAGTACTTC

V: TRBV4-2
J: TRBJ1-1
size: NA
D: NA
CDR3: CASSHSTGMNTEAFF
DNA: TGTGCCAGCAGCCATTCGACAGGCATGAACACTGAAGCTTTCTTT

V: TRBV4-1
J: TRBJ1-2
size: NA
D: TRBD1
CDR3: CASSQAGQGYGYTF
DNA: TGCGCCAGCAGCCAAGCGGGACAGGGCTATGGCTACACCTTC

V: TRBV7-9
J: TRBJ2-7
size: NA
D: NA
CDR3: CASSLVQGFDEQYF
DNA: TGTGCCAGCAGCTTAGTACAGGGTTTCGACGAGCAGTACTTC

V: TRBV7-2
J: TRBJ2-5
size: NA
D: NA
CDR3: CASSRNTAGGTKTQYF
DNA: TGTGCCAGCAGTCGTAATACCGCCGGGGGTACTAAGACCCAGTACTTC

V: TRBV6-6
J: TRBJ2-4
size: NA
D: TRBD2
CDR3: CASSLGLAQNIQYF
DNA: TGTGCCAGCAGCCTGGGACTAGCCCAAAACATTCAGTACTTC

V: TRBV2
J: TRBJ2-3
size: NA
D: TRBD2
CDR3: CASRGTSGRTDTQYF
DNA: TGTGCCAGCCGTGGGACTAGCGGCCGCACAGATACGCAGTATTTT

V: TRBV4-1
J: TRBJ2-3
size: NA
D: TRBD2
CDR3: CASSRLLAAITDTQYF
DNA: TGCGCCAGCAGTCGATTACTAGCGGCGATCACAGATACGCAGTATTTT

V: TRBV6-5
J: TRBJ1-1
size: few
D: NA
CDR3: CASSYDRSGGTEAFF
DNA: TGTGCCAGCAGTTACGACCGGAGTGGGGGCACTGAAGCTTTCTTT

V: TRBV10-3
J: TRBJ1-2
size: once
D: NA
CDR3: CAIRGAANYGYTF
DNA: TGTGCCATCCGGGGGGCAGCTAACTATGGCTACACCTTC

V: TRBV25-1
J: TRBJ1-2
size: NA
D: TRBD1
CDR3: CASSARSGTGEEVDGYTF
DNA: TGTGCCAGCAGTGCCCGGTCCGGGACAGGGGAAGAAGTGGATGGCTACACCTTC

V: TRBV2
J: TRBJ2-5
size: NA
D: TRBD1
CDR3: CASTRGTGGIRPQETQYF
DNA: TGTGCCAGCACGAGGGGGACAGGGGGCATCCGCCCGCAAGAGACCCAGTACTTC

V: TRBV13
J: TRBJ2-3
size: NA
D: NA
CDR3: CASSPRSRGTDTQYF
DNA: TGTGCCAGCAGCCCTCGGTCACGGGGCACAGATACGCAGTATTTT

V: TRBV11-2
J: TRBJ2-3
size: NA
D: NA
CDR3: CASSLEVDFGTDTQYF
DNA: TGTGCCAGCAGCTTAGAAGTCGATTTCGGCACAGATACGCAGTATTTT

V: TRBV11-2
J: TRBJ1-4
size: NA
D: NA
CDR3: CASSPRTGLGLFF
DNA: TGTGCCAGCAGCCCCAGGACGGGACTGGGACTGTTTTTT

V: TRBV2
J: TRBJ2-4
size: NA
D: TRBD1
CDR3: CASHPQQGTIQYF
DNA: TGTGCCAGCCACCCTCAACAGGGGACCATTCAGTACTTC

V: TRBV2
J: TRBJ2-7
size: NA
D: TRBD1
CDR3: CASSDFLGGQGRGEQYF
DNA: TGTGCCAGCAGTGATTTTTTGGGCGGACAGGGCAGGGGCGAGCAGTACTTC

V: TRBV18
J: TRBJ1-1
size: NA
D: NA
CDR3: CASSPEGNAEAFF
DNA: TGTGCCAGCTCACCAGAGGGTAACGCTGAAGCTTTCTTT

V: TRBV5-1
J: TRBJ2-7
size: NA
D: TRBD1
CDR3: CASSPGTDSYEQYF
DNA: TGCGCCAGCAGCCCCGGGACAGACTCCTACGAGCAGTACTTC

V: TRBV5-1
J: TRBJ2-2
size: NA
D: TRBD2
CDR3: CASSFPEPVAGGPVAEDTGELFF
DNA: TGCGCCAGCAGCTTCCCCGAACCGGTAGCGGGAGGGCCGGTCGCGGAGGACACCGGGGAGCTGTTTTTT

V: TRBV13
J: TRBJ1-3
size: NA
D: NA
CDR3: CASSLSQGPGNTIYF
DNA: TGTGCCAGCAGCTTAAGCCAGGGCCCTGGAAACACCATATATTTT

V: TRBV28
J: TRBJ1-1
size: NA
D: TRBD1
CDR3: CASSLPTLGAGGAFF
DNA: TGTGCCAGCAGTTTACCCACTTTGGGGGCAGGGGGAGCTTTCTTT

V: TRBV5-1
J: TRBJ2-7
size: few
D: TRBD1
CDR3: CASSGGQTFSYEQYF
DNA: TGCGCCAGCAGCGGGGGACAGACTTTCTCCTACGAGCAGTACTTC

V: TRBV6-1
J: TRBJ2-6
size: NA
D: NA
CDR3: CASSEVGIGLSGANVLTF
DNA: TGTGCCAGCAGTGAAGTGGGGATTGGACTCTCTGGGGCCAACGTCCTGACTTTC

V: TRBV7-3
J: TRBJ1-1
size: NA
D: NA
CDR3: CASSRGGRSEAFF
DNA: TGTGCCAGCAGCCGGGGAGGAAGGAGTGAAGCTTTCTTT

V: TRBV7-2
J: TRBJ2-7
size: few
D: TRBD2
CDR3: CASSTRGLGSYEQYF
DNA: TGTGCCAGCAGCACCCGGGGACTAGGATCCTACGAGCAGTACTTC

V: TRBV7-2
J: TRBJ1-2
size: NA
D: NA
CDR3: CASSTPGPYGYTF
DNA: TGTGCCAGCAGTACCCCGGGCCCCTATGGCTACACCTTC

V: TRBV28
J: TRBJ2-1
size: once
D: NA
CDR3: CASSPPYNEQFF
DNA: TGTGCCAGCAGTCCGCCGTACAATGAGCAGTTCTTC

V: TRBV10-3
J: TRBJ1-2
size: NA
D: NA
CDR3: CAIRGASGDYGYTF
DNA: TGTGCCATCAGGGGGGCTTCCGGGGACTATGGCTACACCTTC

V: TRBV18
J: TRBJ2-2
size: NA
D: NA
CDR3: CASSPSRVDTGELFF
DNA: TGTGCCAGCTCACCTTCTCGAGTAGACACCGGGGAGCTGTTTTTT

V: TRBV2
J: TRBJ2-4
size: NA
D: TRBD1
CDR3: CASRREGGPKNIQYF
DNA: TGTGCCAGCAGGAGGGAAGGGGGCCCCAAAAACATTCAGTACTTC

V: TRBV29-1
J: TRBJ1-1
size: NA
D: TRBD1
CDR3: CSVGFMDRGYTEAFF
DNA: TGCAGCGTCGGCTTTATGGACAGGGGATACACTGAAGCTTTCTTT

V: TRBV10-3
J: TRBJ1-1
size: NA
D: NA
CDR3: CATGGSATEAFF
DNA: TGTGCCACCGGCGGCTCGGCCACTGAAGCTTTCTTT

V: TRBV11-2
J: TRBJ2-1
size: NA
D: TRBD2
CDR3: CASSGVAGNNEQFF
DNA: TGTGCCAGCAGTGGGGTAGCGGGGAATAATGAGCAGTTCTTC

V: TRBV9
J: TRBJ2-6
size: NA
D: NA
CDR3: CASSINRGTSSGANVLTF
DNA: TGTGCCAGCAGCATCAATAGGGGGACCAGCTCTGGGGCCAACGTCCTGACTTTC